Listed below are T cell receptor beta chains from one sample, sequenced in a study. One entry per CDR3 protein, called by TCRdb with MiXCR from the 5' RACE reads. The repertoire holds around 52,000 distinct CDR3 sequences, with 25% to 35% as singletons. Sequenced: tumor-infiltrating memory CD4+ T cells sorted from the breast tumor. The source is a female donor with breast cancer. CDR3s leave out the opening cysteine and the closing phenylalanine or tryptophan. Clone size is not always given. Where it is, it says once, few, many or a class for expanded clones.

11	TRBV6-6	TRBJ1-1	.	ASSSIKNTEAF
14	TRBV7-2	TRBJ1-6	.	ASSWKRTGTNSPLH
11	TRBV20-1	TRBJ2-1	.	SAGPKSLYRRF
13	TRBV28	TRBJ1-4	few	ASSTGARANEKLF
13	TRBV4-1	TRBJ2-3	.	ASSQGWTSPDTQY
11	TRBV28	TRBJ2-3	.	VTRDRSTDTQY
12	TRBV7-2	TRBJ2-1	few	ASSRGDPYNEQF
15	TRBV5-1	TRBJ2-2	.	ASNLASLAEGTGELF
14	TRBV28	TRBJ2-1	few	AIRRERPSSYNEQF
12	TRBV7-9	TRBJ2-3	.	ASSKPGQKDTQY
14	TRBV24-1	TRBJ2-5	few	ATSDFSRTQQETQY
11	TRBV6-2/TRBV6-3	TRBJ1-1	few	ASSYSSGSEAF
10	TRBV7-8	TRBJ2-2	few	ASSPRIGELF
11	TRBV29-1	TRBJ2-1	.	SVGETTYNEQF
12	TRBV6-1	TRBJ1-5	.	ATLKGQINQPQH
12	TRBV7-9	TRBJ2-3	.	ASILTGHTDTQY
12	TRBV7-6	TRBJ2-7	.	ASSFGTGFYEQY
12	TRBV6-2/TRBV6-3	TRBJ2-7	many	ASEQPEGTYEQY
14	TRBV20-1	TRBJ1-6	.	SASDVGARSNSPLH
12	TRBV28	TRBJ2-7	medium-sized	ASRKGQPSYEQY
9	TRBV20-1	TRBJ2-1	few	SASQGGEQF
12	TRBV5-1	TRBJ1-4	.	ASSLVGEEEKLF
12	TRBV7-9	TRBJ1-4	many	ASSRGQLGEKLF
12	TRBV10-1	TRBJ2-3	.	ASSPATSTDTQY
12	TRBV6-5	TRBJ2-2	few	ASREGPDTGELF
11	TRBV7-3	TRBJ1-1	.	ASRKDRQSEAF
10	TRBV6-2/TRBV6-3	TRBJ1-2	many	ASRDGRRGYT
13	TRBV11-2	TRBJ2-1	.	ASSLEGGLHNEQF
13	TRBV7-9	TRBJ1-1	once	ASSLSRGGHAEAF
13	TRBV6-2/TRBV6-3	TRBJ2-1	.	ASTPGTPAHNEQF